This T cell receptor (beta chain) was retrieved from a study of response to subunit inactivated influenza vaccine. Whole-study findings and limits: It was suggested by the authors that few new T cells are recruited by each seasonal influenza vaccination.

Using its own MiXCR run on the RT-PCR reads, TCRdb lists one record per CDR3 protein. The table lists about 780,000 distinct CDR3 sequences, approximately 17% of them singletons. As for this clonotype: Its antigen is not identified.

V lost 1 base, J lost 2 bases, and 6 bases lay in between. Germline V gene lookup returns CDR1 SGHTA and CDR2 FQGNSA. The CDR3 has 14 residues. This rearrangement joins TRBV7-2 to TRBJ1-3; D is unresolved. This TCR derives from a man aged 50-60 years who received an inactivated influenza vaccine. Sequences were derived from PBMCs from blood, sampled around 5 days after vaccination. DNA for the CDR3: TGTGCCAGCAGCTTAGACACCACTGGAAACACCATATATTTT. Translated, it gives CASSLDTTGNTIYF.